Shown below are 26 T cell receptor beta chains from a single sample sequenced in a study of blood T cell repertoires in COVID-19. Assay: immunoSEQ multiplex PCR; the TCRdb copy retains only in-frame clones and omits some. Of fewer than 250,000 clones in the sample, roughly four fifths were seen once. Sequenced sample: peripheral blood. The receptor set was obtained from an elderly woman with acute or convalescent COVID-19.

The chain employs TRBV28 and TRBJ2-7; the D is unclear. The ends were cut back, 6 bases at V and 3 bases at J, with 9 bases in the middle. Germline CDR1 and CDR2: MDHEN and SYDVKM. The CDR3 runs 12 residues. The CDR3 here is CASSWAYYEQYF. CDR3 nucleotide sequence: TGTGCCAGCAGCTGGGCCTACTACGAGCAGTACTTC.

V and J are TRBV5-1 and TRBJ1-2, with a possible D match to TRBD1 (5 bases). Deletions cut 4 bases from V and 8 bases from J, with 21 bases between. The CDR3 extends over 15 amino acids. Germline V lookup: CDR1 SGHRS, CDR2 YFSETQ. The CDR3 DNA is TGCGCCAGCAGCGTGGGACTCTCCAAGGCGGGGGGCTACACCTTC. Translated, it gives CASSVGLSKAGGYTF.

This clone is a singleton in its sample. The chain joins TRBV19 to TRBJ2-2; weak D call: TRBD2 (6 bases). The germline V gene has CDR1 LNHDA and CDR2 SQIVND (reference sequence). Trimming took off 7 bases at V and 7 bases at J, with 22 bases between the two ends. The CDR3 extends over 16 amino acids. In DNA form, the CDR3 reads TGTGCCAGTACCCCCCGGGACTCGCATCGGATCGGGGAGCTGTTTTTT. This sequence encodes CASTPRDSHRIGELFF.

The chain's CDR3 is CSVRGQQETQYF. The CDR3 DNA follows: TGCAGCGTGCGGGGGCAGCAAGAGACCCAGTACTTC. The genes are TRBV29-1 and TRBJ2-5; D is possibly TRBD2 (7 bases). This CDR3 is 12 amino acids long. Trimming pared 6 bases from V and 2 bases from J, leaving 10 bases between. CDR1 SQVTM and CDR2 ANQGSEA come from the germline V gene.

This clone was seen a single time. The CDR3 sequence: CSVAGLLALPHSYEQYF. CDR3 nucleotide sequence: TGCAGCGTCGCGGGACTTCTTGCGCTCCCCCACTCCTACGAGCAGTACTTC. This chain uses TRBV29-1 with TRBJ2-7, with D perhaps matching TRBD2 (6 bases). Germline V CDR1 and CDR2: SQVTM, ANQGSEA. There are 17 residues in the CDR3. The V gene lost 6 bases and the J gene lost 0 bases, with 24 bases spanning the gap.

CDR3 protein: CSAGTTNTGELFF. As DNA, the CDR3 is TGCAGCGCCGGGACAACGAACACCGGGGAGCTGTTTTTT. This chain connects TRBV29-1 to TRBJ2-2; maybe TRBD1 (6 bases). V lost 7 bases and J 0 bases, leaving 9 bases between the germline ends. The CDR3 sequence is 13 residues long. CDR1 is SQVTM and CDR2 is ANQGSEA in the germline V gene.

V and J are TRBV6-6 and TRBJ1-3, with TRBD1 as a possible D gene (5 bases). Germline lookup yields CDR1 MNHNY and CDR2 SVGAGI (reference sequence). The CDR3 contains 16 residues. V was shortened by 2 bases and J by 4 bases, with 15 bases between the two germline ends. For the CDR3, the DNA is TGTGCCAGCAGTTACGGGCGACGGGGGGAAGGAAACACCATATATTTT. Translated: CASSYGRRGEGNTIYF.

This clone was counted a few times. V and J are TRBV12-5 and TRBJ1-3; 8 bases are shared with TRBD1. The CDR3 consists of 14 residues. The germline CDR1 and CDR2 sequences are LGHNT and FRNRAP. J lost 4 bases, V lost 4 bases, and 3 bases had no gene match. Written as DNA, the CDR3 is TGTGCTAGTGGTTCCCGGGACAGGGGAAACACCATATATTTT. As protein: CASGSRDRGNTIYF.

DNA for the CDR3: TGTGCCAGTAGATCACTAGCGGCAAATGCGAACACCGGGGAGCTGTTTTTT. Translating gives CASRSLAANANTGELFF. This chain connects TRBV19 to TRBJ2-2; TRBD2 matches at 8 bases. The J segment lost 0 bases and the V segment lost 6 bases, leaving 9 bases of the junction unmatched. CDR1 is LNHDA and CDR2 is SQIVND in the germline V gene (reference sequence). This CDR3 has 17 residues.

The chain combines TRBV7-6 with TRBJ1-1; D gene unclear. Germline V gives CDR1 SGHVS, CDR2 FNYEAQ. The CDR3 consists of 14 residues. V was trimmed by 6 bases and J by 1 base, leaving 12 bases between them. CDR3: CASRAGLENTEAFF. In DNA, the CDR3 is TGTGCCAGCAGGGCGGGGTTGGAGAACACTGAAGCTTTCTTT.

This clone was counted once. The V gene is TRBV6-5, the J gene TRBJ2-4; D is perhaps TRBD2 (7 bases). The CDR3 is 16 residues long. Germline V CDR1 and CDR2: MNHEY, SVGAGI. The ends were cut back, 2 bases at V and 0 bases at J, with 11 bases in the middle. The CDR3 sequence is CASSYGGAQAKNIQYF. CDR3 in DNA: TGTGCCAGCAGTTACGGGGGGGCGCAAGCCAAAAACATTCAGTACTTC.

CDR3 nucleotide sequence: TGTGCCAGCAGCCACACAGGGGGAGTCGGTCTCTCTGGGGCCAACGTCCTGACTTTC. Protein: CASSHTGGVGLSGANVLTF. The rearrangement uses TRBV7-9 and TRBJ2-6; 8 bases line up with TRBD1. Per the germline V gene, CDR1 is SEHNR and CDR2 is FQNEAQ (reference sequence). Unmatched junction bases numbered 12, after V lost 5 bases and J lost 0 bases. The CDR3 covers 19 residues.

The chain links TRBV29-1 to TRBJ2-7, with 7 bases identical to TRBD1. The ends lost 5 bases at V and 3 bases at J; junction bases unmatched: 4. CDR3 length: 12 amino acids. Germline lookup yields CDR1 SQVTM and CDR2 ANQGSEA. CDR3 sequence reads: CSVQRGLYEQYF. DNA for the CDR3: TGCAGCGTTCAAAGGGGGCTCTACGAGCAGTACTTC.

This chain links TRBV6-6 with TRBJ2-5, with D perhaps TRBD2 (5 bases). Germline loops: CDR1 MNHNY, CDR2 SVGAGI (reference sequence). Trimming removed 8 bases from V and 5 bases from J, with 12 bases in between. The CDR3 has 12 amino acids. The CDR3 is CASGLVAETQYF. The CDR3, as DNA: TGTGCCAGCGGACTGGTGGCGGAGACCCAGTACTTC.

This chain joins TRBV5-5 and TRBJ2-3, with 15 bases matching TRBD2. In germline, CDR1 is SGHKS, CDR2 YYEKEE (reference sequence). Trimming cost V 4 bases and J 4 bases; bases outside gene matches: 4. CDR3 length: 16 amino acids. DNA for the CDR3: TGTGCCAGCAGCCACGGACTAGCGGGGGGGTCAGATACGCAGTATTTT. This codes for CASSHGLAGGSDTQYF.

This chain joins TRBV6-6 and TRBJ1-2; D gene unclear. CDR3 length: 14 amino acids. The V end was cut by 2 bases, the J end by 9 bases, with 16 bases between. Germline loops: CDR1 MNHNY, CDR2 SVGAGI (reference sequence). The CDR3 sequence: CASSYPTGMISYTF. In DNA, the CDR3 is TGTGCCAGCAGTTACCCCACCGGTATGATTAGCTACACCTTC.

The chain is built from TRBV7-2 and TRBJ1-4, with 11 bases matching TRBD1. J was trimmed by 7 bases and V by 5 bases; bases with no gene match: 6. This CDR3 is built from 15 residues. CDR1 and CDR2 (germline): SGHTA, FQGNSA. The CDR3: CASSPSGTGGEKLFF. In DNA, the CDR3 is TGTGCCAGCAGCCCCTCCGGGACAGGGGGTGAAAAACTGTTTTTT.

V usage is TRBV28 and J usage is TRBJ2-1, with 7 bases lining up with TRBD1. The CDR3 contains 15 residues. The V segment lost 5 bases and the J segment 8 bases; nucleotides outside the gene matches: 12. Germline V gene data show CDR1 as MDHEN and CDR2 as SYDVKM. The chain's CDR3 is CASSPQTGSGYEQFF. The CDR3 nucleotides read TGTGCCAGCAGTCCTCAGACAGGGTCAGGTTATGAGCAGTTCTTC.

This clone showed up just once. The chain joins TRBV18 to TRBJ2-7; 11 bases are shared with TRBD1. CDR1 and CDR2 (germline): KGHSH, LQKENI. The ends lost 0 bases at V and 4 bases at J; junction bases unmatched: 2. This CDR3 comprises 15 residues. CDR3 sequence reads: CASSPPGTGGYEQYF. The CDR3, as DNA: TGTGCCAGCTCACCACCGGGGACAGGGGGTTACGAGCAGTACTTC.

This clone turned up a few times. The chain joins TRBV28 to TRBJ1-2, with D unresolved. The CDR3 length is 12 residues. Trimming removed 11 bases from V and 4 bases from J, with 14 bases in between. Germline CDR1 reads MDHEN; CDR2 reads SYDVKM. The DNA for the CDR3 is TGTGCCGTCCACCGAGGAGCCTATGGCTACACCTTC. Translation: CAVHRGAYGYTF.

This clone appeared a single time. The J gene is TRBJ1-5, the V gene TRBV4-1; D is unresolved. Looked up from germline, CDR1 is MGHRA and CDR2 is YSYEKL. Trimming took off 1 base at V and 4 bases at J, with 11 bases between the two ends. The CDR3 runs 15 residues. The CDR3 DNA sequence: TGCGCCAGCAGCCAAGTATCAACAGCTAATCAGCCCCAGCATTTT. Protein product: CASSQVSTANQPQHF.

The V and J genes are TRBV11-2 and TRBJ2-7; unclear D gene. This CDR3 contains 12 residues. The germline gives CDR1 SGHAT, CDR2 FQNNGV. The V gene lost 5 bases and the J gene lost 5 bases, with 10 bases spanning the gap. CDR3 nucleotides: TGTGCCAGCAGCCTTACTTCCCACGAGCAGTACTTC. Amino acids: CASSLTSHEQYF.

The chain is built from TRBV18 and TRBJ2-5, with 7 nucleotides matching TRBD2. This CDR3 has 15 residues. Per germline, CDR1 KGHSH and CDR2 LQKENI. With 1 base clipped from V and 1 base from J, the junction kept 3 bases outside the gene matches. Here the CDR3 DNA reads TGTGCCAGCTCACCACAGGGAGGGGCCCAAGAGACCCAGTACTTC. Translating it yields CASSPQGGAQETQYF.

This chain uses TRBV12-3 or TRBV12-4 with TRBJ2-5; possibly TRBD1 for D (6 bases). V gave up 3 bases and J gave up 9 bases, with 14 bases separating them. The CDR3 covers 13 residues. The CDR3 loop is CASSFNEGVAQYF. Written as DNA, the CDR3 is TGTGCCAGCAGTTTTAACGAGGGGGTCGCCCAGTACTTC.

This rearrangement joins TRBV3-1 (or the pseudogene TRBV3-2) to TRBJ2-5, with no clear D. The CDR3 consists of 16 residues. V lost 7 bases to trimming and J lost 4 bases, with 22 bases between them. In germline, CDR1 is LGHDT, CDR2 YNNKEL (reference sequence). The CDR3 loop is CASIPEYHRVGETQYF. CDR3 in DNA: TGTGCCAGCATCCCAGAATACCACCGGGTTGGAGAGACCCAGTACTTC.

The chain recombines TRBV3-1 (or the pseudogene TRBV3-2) with TRBJ2-7; 8 bases map to TRBD2. There are 14 residues in the CDR3. Germline loops: CDR1 LGHDT, CDR2 YNNKEL (reference sequence). Germline trimming cut 1 base from V and 5 bases from J; bases unmatched to any gene: 4. CDR3: CASSQAGGYNEQYF. As DNA, the CDR3 is TGTGCCAGCAGCCAAGCGGGAGGGTATAACGAGCAGTACTTC.